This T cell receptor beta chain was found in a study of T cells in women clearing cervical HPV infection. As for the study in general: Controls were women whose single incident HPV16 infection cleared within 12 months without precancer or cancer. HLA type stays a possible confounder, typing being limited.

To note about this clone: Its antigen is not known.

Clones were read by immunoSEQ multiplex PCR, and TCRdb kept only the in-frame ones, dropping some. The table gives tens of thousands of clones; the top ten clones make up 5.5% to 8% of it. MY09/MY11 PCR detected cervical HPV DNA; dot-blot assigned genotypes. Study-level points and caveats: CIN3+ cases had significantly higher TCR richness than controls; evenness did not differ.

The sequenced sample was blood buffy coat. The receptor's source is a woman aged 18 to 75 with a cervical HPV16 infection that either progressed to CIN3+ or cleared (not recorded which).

CDR3 DNA, as far as it was read: TGCGCCAGCAGCACAACCCCCGGGACAGGGGATAATTCACCC. Its translation is CASSTTPGTGDNSP. The whole CDR3 region reads CASSTTPGTGDNSPLHF. The rearrangement links TRBV5-1 to TRBJ1-6; 10 bases are a match to TRBD1. The read finishes 3 residues shy of the CDR3 end, and the germline J gene is used to complete it. This CDR3 contains 17 residues. V shed 4 bases, J shed 5 bases, and the junction held 9 bases outside the gene matches. Germline CDR1 and CDR2: SGHRS and YFSETQ.